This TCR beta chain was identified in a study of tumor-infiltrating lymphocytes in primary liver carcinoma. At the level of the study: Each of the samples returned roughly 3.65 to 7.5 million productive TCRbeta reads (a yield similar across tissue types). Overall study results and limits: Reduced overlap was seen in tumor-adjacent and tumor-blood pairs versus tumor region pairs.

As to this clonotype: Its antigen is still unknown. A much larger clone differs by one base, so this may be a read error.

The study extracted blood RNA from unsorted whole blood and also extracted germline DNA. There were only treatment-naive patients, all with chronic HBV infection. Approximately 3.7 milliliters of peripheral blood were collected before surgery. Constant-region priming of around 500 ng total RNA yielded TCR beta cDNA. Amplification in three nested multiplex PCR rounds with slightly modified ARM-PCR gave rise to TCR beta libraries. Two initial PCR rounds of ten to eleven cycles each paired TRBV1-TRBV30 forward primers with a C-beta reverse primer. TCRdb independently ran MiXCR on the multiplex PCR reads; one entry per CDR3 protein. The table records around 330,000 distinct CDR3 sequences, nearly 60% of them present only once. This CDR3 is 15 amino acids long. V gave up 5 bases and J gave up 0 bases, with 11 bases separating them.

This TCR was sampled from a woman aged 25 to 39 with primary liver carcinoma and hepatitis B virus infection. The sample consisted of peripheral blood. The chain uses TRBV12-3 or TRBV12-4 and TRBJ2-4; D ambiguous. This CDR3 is CASSLPPKAKNIQYF. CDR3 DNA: TGTGCCAGCAGTCTTCCTCCCAAAGCCAAAAACATTCAGTACTTC.